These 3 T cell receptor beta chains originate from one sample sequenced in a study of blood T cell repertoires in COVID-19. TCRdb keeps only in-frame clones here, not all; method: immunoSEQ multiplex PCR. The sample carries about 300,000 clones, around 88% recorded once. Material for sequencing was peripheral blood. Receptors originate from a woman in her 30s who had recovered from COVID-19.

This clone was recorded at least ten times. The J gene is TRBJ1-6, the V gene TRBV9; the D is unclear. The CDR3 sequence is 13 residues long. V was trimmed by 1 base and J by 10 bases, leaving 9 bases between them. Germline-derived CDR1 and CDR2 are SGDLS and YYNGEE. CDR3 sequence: CASSVNSQSPLHF. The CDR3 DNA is TGTGCCAGCAGCGTAAACAGTCAGTCACCCCTCCACTTT.

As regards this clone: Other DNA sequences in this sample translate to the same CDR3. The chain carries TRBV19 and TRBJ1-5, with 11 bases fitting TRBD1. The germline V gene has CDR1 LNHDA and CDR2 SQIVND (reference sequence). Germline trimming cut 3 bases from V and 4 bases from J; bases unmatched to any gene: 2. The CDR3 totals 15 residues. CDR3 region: CASSIGTGGNQPQHF. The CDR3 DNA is TGTGCCAGTAGTATTGGGACAGGGGGTAATCAGCCCCAGCATTTT. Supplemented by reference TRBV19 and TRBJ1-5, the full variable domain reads DGGITQSPKYLFRKEGQNVTLSCEQNLNHDAMYWYRQDPGQGLRLIYYSQIVNDFQKGDIAEGYSVSREKKESFPLTVTSAQKNPTAFYLCASSIGTGGNQPQHFGDGTRLSIL.

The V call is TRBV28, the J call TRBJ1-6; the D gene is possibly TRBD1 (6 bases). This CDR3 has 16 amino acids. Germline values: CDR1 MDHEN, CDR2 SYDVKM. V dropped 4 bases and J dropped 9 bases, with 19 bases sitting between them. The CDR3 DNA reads TGTGCCAGCAGTTACTCGGGCGTAGGGGGGGGTTCACCCCTCCACTTT. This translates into CASSYSGVGGGSPLHF.